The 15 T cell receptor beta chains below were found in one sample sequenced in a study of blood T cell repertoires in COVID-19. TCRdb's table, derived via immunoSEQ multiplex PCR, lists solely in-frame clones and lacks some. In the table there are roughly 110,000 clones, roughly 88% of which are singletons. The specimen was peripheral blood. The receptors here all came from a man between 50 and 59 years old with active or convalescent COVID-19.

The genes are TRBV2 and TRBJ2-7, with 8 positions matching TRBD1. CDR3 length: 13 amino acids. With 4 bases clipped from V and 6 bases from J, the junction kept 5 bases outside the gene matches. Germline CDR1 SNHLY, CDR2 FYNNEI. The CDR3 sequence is CASSGTGLGEQYF. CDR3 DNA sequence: TGTGCCAGCAGTGGGACAGGGTTGGGCGAGCAGTACTTC.

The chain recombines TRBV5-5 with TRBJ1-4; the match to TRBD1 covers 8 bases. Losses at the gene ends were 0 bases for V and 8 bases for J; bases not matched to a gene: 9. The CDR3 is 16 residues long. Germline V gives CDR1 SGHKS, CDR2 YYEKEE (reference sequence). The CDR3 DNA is TGTGCCAGCAGCTTGGACCCCAGGGGGCTAGAAGAAAAACTGTTTTTT. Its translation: CASSLDPRGLEEKLFF.

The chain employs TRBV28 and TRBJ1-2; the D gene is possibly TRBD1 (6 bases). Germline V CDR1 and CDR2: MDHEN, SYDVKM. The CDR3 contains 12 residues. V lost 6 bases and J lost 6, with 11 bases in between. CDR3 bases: TGTGCCAGCAGCACAGGGTCGAATGGCTACACCTTC. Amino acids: CASSTGSNGYTF.

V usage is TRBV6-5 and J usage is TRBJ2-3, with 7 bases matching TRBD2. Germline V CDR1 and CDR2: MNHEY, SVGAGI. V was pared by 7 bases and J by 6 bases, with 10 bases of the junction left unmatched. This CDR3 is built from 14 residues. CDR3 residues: CASNGGRGWDTQYF. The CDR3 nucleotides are TGTGCCAGCAACGGCGGGAGAGGATGGGATACGCAGTATTTT.

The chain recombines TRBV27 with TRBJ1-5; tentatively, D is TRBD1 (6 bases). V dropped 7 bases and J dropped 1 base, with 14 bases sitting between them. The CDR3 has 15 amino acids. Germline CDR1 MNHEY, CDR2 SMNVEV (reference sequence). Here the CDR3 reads CASKYRVASNQPQHF. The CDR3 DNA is TGTGCCAGCAAATACAGGGTTGCGAGCAATCAGCCCCAGCATTTT.

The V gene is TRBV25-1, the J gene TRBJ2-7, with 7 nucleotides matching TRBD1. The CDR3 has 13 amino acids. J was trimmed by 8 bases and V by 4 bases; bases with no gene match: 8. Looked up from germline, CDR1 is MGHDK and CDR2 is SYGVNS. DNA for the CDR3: TGTGCCAGCAGTGGACCCCGGGACAGTAAGCAGTACTTC. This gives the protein CASSGPRDSKQYF.

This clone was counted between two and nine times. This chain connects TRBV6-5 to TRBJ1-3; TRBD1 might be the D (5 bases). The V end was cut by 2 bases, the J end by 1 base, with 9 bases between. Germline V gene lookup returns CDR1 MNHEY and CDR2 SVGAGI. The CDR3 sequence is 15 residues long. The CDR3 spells CASSYLAGSGNTIYF. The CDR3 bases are TGTGCCAGCAGTTACCTGGCAGGGTCTGGAAACACCATATATTTT.

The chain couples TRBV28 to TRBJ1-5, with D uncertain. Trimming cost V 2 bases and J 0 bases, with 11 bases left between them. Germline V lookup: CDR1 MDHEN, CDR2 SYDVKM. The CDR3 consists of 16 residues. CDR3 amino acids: CASSLPGLYSNQPQHF. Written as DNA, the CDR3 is TGTGCCAGCAGTTTACCTGGCCTTTATAGCAATCAGCCCCAGCATTTT.

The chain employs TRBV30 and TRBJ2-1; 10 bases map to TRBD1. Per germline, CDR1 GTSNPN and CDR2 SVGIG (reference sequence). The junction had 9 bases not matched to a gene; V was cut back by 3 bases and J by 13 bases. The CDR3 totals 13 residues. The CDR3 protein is CAWRGDRGGQQFF. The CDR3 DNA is TGTGCCTGGAGGGGGGACAGGGGAGGCCAACAGTTCTTC.

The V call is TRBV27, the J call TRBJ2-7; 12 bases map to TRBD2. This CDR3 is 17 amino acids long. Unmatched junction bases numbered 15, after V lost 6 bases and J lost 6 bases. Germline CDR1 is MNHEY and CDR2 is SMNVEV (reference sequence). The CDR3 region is CASSRRLATSGSFEQYF. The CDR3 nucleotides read TGTGCCAGCAGCCGCCGACTCGCGACTAGCGGGAGTTTCGAGCAGTACTTC.

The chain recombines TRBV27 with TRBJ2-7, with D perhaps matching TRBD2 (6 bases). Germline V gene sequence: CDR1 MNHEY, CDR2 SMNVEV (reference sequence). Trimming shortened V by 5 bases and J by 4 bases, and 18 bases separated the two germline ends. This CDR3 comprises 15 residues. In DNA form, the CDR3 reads TGTGCCAGCAGTCTCGCCGGGACTGGGATTTACGAGCAGTACTTC. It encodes CASSLAGTGIYEQYF.

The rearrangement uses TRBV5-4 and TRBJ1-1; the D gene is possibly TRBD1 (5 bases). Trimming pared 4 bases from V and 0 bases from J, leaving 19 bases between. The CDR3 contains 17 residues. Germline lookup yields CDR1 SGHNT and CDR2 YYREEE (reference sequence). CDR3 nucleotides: TGTGCCAGCAGCCCGGGGGGAGGTCCGCTAATGAACACTGAAGCTTTCTTT. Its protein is CASSPGGGPLMNTEAFF.

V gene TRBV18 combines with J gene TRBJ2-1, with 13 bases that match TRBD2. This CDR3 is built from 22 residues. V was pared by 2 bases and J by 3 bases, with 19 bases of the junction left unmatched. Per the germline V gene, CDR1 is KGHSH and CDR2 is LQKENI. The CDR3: CASSPKGGIRGTSGTVYNEQFF. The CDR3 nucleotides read TGTGCCAGCTCACCAAAAGGGGGTATTCGGGGGACTAGCGGGACCGTCTACAATGAGCAGTTCTTC.

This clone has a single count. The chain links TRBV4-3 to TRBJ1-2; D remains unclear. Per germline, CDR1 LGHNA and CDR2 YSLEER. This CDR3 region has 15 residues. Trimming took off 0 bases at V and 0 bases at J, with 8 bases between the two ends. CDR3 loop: CASSQEDEANYGYTF. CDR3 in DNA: TGCGCCAGCAGCCAAGAGGATGAGGCTAACTATGGCTACACCTTC.

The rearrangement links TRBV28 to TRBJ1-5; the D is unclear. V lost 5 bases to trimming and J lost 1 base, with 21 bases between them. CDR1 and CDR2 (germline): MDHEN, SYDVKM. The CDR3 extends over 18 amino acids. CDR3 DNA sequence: TGTGCCAGCAGTCCTCCTGGCCGACGGAGAGGGAGCAATCAGCCCCAGCATTTT. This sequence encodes CASSPPGRRRGSNQPQHF.